The rows below give T cell receptor beta chains drawn from one sample of a study of PD-1 blockade in classical Hodgkin lymphoma. The repertoire was sequenced with immunoSEQ multiplex PCR; TCRdb's copy has only in-frame clones and lacks some. The top ten hold roughly 24% of the sample, which has around 20,000 clones, around 86% seen once. The sample in question was peripheral blood mononuclear cells (PBMCs), obtained at baseline. Every receptor here comes from a human donor with classical Hodgkin lymphoma. Both conserved end residues are part of each CDR3. A D gene is named only where the DNA matches it firmly. Clone sizes are given selectively: once, few, many, or a class where the clone is expanded.

d_gene: TRBD2; v_gene: TRBV4-1; abundance: .; j_gene: TRBJ2-3; CDR3nt: TGCGCCAGCAAAATGGGACTAGCGGGGGCCACAGATACGCAGTATTTT; CDR3aa: CASKMGLAGATDTQYF
d_gene: .; v_gene: TRBV19; abundance: .; j_gene: TRBJ2-7; CDR3nt: TGTGCCAGTAGTAAGGGCCGATCCTACGAGCAGTACTTC; CDR3aa: CASSKGRSYEQYF
d_gene: .; v_gene: TRBV5-1; abundance: .; j_gene: TRBJ2-2; CDR3nt: TGCGCCAGCAGCTTGGATACGTTCTGGGGGCAGCTGTTTTTT; CDR3aa: CASSLDTFWGQLFF
d_gene: .; v_gene: TRBV5-8; abundance: .; j_gene: TRBJ1-1; CDR3nt: TGTGCCAGCAGCCGGACCCGGGGACTGGGGCTTTCTTTT; CDR3aa: CASSRTRGLGLSF
d_gene: .; v_gene: TRBV7-6; abundance: .; j_gene: TRBJ1-2; CDR3nt: TGTGCCAGCAGCAATGACTATGGCTACACCTTC; CDR3aa: CASSNDYGYTF
d_gene: .; v_gene: TRBV18; abundance: .; j_gene: TRBJ1-2; CDR3nt: TGTGCCAGCTCACCAAGTGCCTCTGAGTCGGGTGGCTACACCTTC; CDR3aa: CASSPSASESGGYTF
d_gene: TRBD1; v_gene: TRBV27; abundance: .; j_gene: TRBJ1-2; CDR3nt: TGTGCCAGCAGTCAAATAAACAATACAGGGGGCGATGGCTACACCTTC; CDR3aa: CASSQINNTGGDGYTF
d_gene: .; v_gene: TRBV30; abundance: many; j_gene: TRBJ1-4; CDR3nt: TGTGCCTGGAGTGAAACCGTAATAGGGGGTGAAAAACTGTTTTTT; CDR3aa: CAWSETVIGGEKLFF
d_gene: .; v_gene: TRBV19; abundance: .; j_gene: TRBJ2-6; CDR3nt: TGTGCCAGTAGCCAGTTCGCAGGGATCGGACTAACTGGGGCCAACGTCCTGACTTTC; CDR3aa: CASSQFAGIGLTGANVLTF
d_gene: .; v_gene: TRBV5-1; abundance: .; j_gene: TRBJ2-7; CDR3nt: TGCGCCAGCAGCCCGAGACAGGACTACTCCTATGAGCAGTACTTC; CDR3aa: CASSPRQDYSYEQYF
d_gene: TRBD1; v_gene: TRBV2; abundance: .; j_gene: TRBJ2-7; CDR3nt: TGTGCCAGCAGGTTCCACAGGGACAGAAGCTCCTACGAGCAGTACTTC; CDR3aa: CASRFHRDRSSYEQYF
d_gene: .; v_gene: TRBV4-1; abundance: .; j_gene: TRBJ2-1; CDR3nt: TGCGCCAGCAGCCAAGATTTGGGGATATCCTACAATGAGCAGTTCTTC; CDR3aa: CASSQDLGISYNEQFF
d_gene: TRBD1; v_gene: TRBV15; abundance: once; j_gene: TRBJ2-7; CDR3nt: TGTGCCACCAGCAGAGTACAGGGGGCGAAGTTCCACGAGCAGTACTTC; CDR3aa: CATSRVQGAKFHEQYF
d_gene: TRBD1; v_gene: TRBV7-3; abundance: .; j_gene: TRBJ1-5; CDR3nt: TGTGCCAGCAGCCTCTTGACAGGGGTGGGCGAGTATAGCAATCAGCCCCAGCATTTT; CDR3aa: CASSLLTGVGEYSNQPQHF
d_gene: TRBD2; v_gene: TRBV27; abundance: .; j_gene: TRBJ2-1; CDR3nt: TGTGCCAGCCGCTGGACTAGCGGGATCCCCCGCCCCTACAATGAGCAGTTCTTC; CDR3aa: CASRWTSGIPRPYNEQFF
d_gene: TRBD1; v_gene: TRBV19; abundance: .; j_gene: TRBJ1-1; CDR3nt: TGTGCCAGTCAAAGGACAGGTGTTAATGAAGCTTTCTTT; CDR3aa: CASQRTGVNEAFF
d_gene: .; v_gene: TRBV6-5; abundance: .; j_gene: TRBJ2-2; CDR3nt: TGTGCCAGCACCTATTCGGCAGGGGGGAACGGGGAGCTGTTTTTT; CDR3aa: CASTYSAGGNGELFF
d_gene: .; v_gene: TRBV9; abundance: .; j_gene: TRBJ2-3; CDR3nt: TGTGCCAGCAGCCGGACTAAAGATACGCAGTATTTT; CDR3aa: CASSRTKDTQYF
d_gene: .; v_gene: TRBV5-1; abundance: .; j_gene: TRBJ2-7; CDR3nt: TGCGCCAGCAGTTGGGGGGCGAGCTCCTACGAGCAGTACTTC; CDR3aa: CASSWGASSYEQYF
d_gene: TRBD2; v_gene: TRBV5-4; abundance: .; j_gene: TRBJ2-3; CDR3nt: TGTGCCAGCAGCTTGGGAACTAGCGGGGCCTCCATTGTGAATACGCAGTATTTT; CDR3aa: CASSLGTSGASIVNTQYF
d_gene: .; v_gene: TRBV2; abundance: .; j_gene: TRBJ2-1; CDR3nt: TGTGCCAGCAGTGAATCCCAGACGGTCTACAATGAGCAGTTCTTC; CDR3aa: CASSESQTVYNEQFF
d_gene: .; v_gene: TRBV4-1; abundance: few; j_gene: TRBJ1-2; CDR3nt: TGCGCCAGCAGCCAAGGTACAGGGATGGGCTCCGGCTACACCTTC; CDR3aa: CASSQGTGMGSGYTF
d_gene: TRBD1; v_gene: TRBV25-1; abundance: .; j_gene: TRBJ1-4; CDR3nt: TGTGCCAGCAGCAAGGACAGGGTAGGAGCAACTAATGAAAAACTGTTTTTT; CDR3aa: CASSKDRVGATNEKLFF
d_gene: .; v_gene: TRBV6-6; abundance: .; j_gene: TRBJ2-7; CDR3nt: TGTGCCAGCAGTTACATGGGGGGCGGCGACGAGCAGTACTTC; CDR3aa: CASSYMGGGDEQYF
d_gene: .; v_gene: TRBV7-9; abundance: .; j_gene: TRBJ2-7; CDR3nt: TGTGCCAGCAGCTTAGGATCCAGGACCTACGAGCAGTACTTC; CDR3aa: CASSLGSRTYEQYF
d_gene: TRBD1; v_gene: TRBV2; abundance: few; j_gene: TRBJ1-2; CDR3nt: TGTGCCAGCAGTGAAGCGGCCGGGACAGCAACTAGATATGGCTACACCTTC; CDR3aa: CASSEAAGTATRYGYTF
d_gene: .; v_gene: TRBV6-6; abundance: .; j_gene: TRBJ2-2; CDR3nt: TGTGCCAGCAGACAAAGAACCGGGGAGCTGTTTTTT; CDR3aa: CASRQRTGELFF
d_gene: .; v_gene: TRBV5-8; abundance: .; j_gene: TRBJ1-5; CDR3nt: TGTGCCAGCAGAAGGGAGGGCCGGTTGGGCAATCAGCCCCAGCATTTT; CDR3aa: CASRREGRLGNQPQHF
d_gene: TRBD1; v_gene: TRBV19; abundance: .; j_gene: TRBJ2-3; CDR3nt: TGTGCCAGTAGCCCGGACAGGGGCACAGATACGCAGTATTTT; CDR3aa: CASSPDRGTDTQYF
d_gene: .; v_gene: TRBV11-2; abundance: .; j_gene: TRBJ1-2; CDR3nt: TGTGCCAGCAGCTTAGATCGTGGGTCGAGCTATGGCTACACCTTC; CDR3aa: CASSLDRGSSYGYTF
d_gene: .; v_gene: TRBV18; abundance: .; j_gene: TRBJ2-1; CDR3nt: TGTGCCAGCTCACCATATCAGCAGGGGTCTTACAATGAGCAGTTCTTC; CDR3aa: CASSPYQQGSYNEQFF
d_gene: .; v_gene: TRBV27; abundance: .; j_gene: TRBJ2-3; CDR3nt: TGTGCCAGCAGTTTATCGGGGTCACTCACAGATACGCAGTATTTT; CDR3aa: CASSLSGSLTDTQYF
d_gene: .; v_gene: TRBV2; abundance: .; j_gene: TRBJ1-2; CDR3nt: TGTGCCAGCAGTGCCTGGGGGGGAAACTATGGCTACACCTTC; CDR3aa: CASSAWGGNYGYTF
d_gene: TRBD1; v_gene: TRBV27; abundance: .; j_gene: TRBJ1-6; CDR3nt: TGTGCCAGCAGTTTTGAGGGACAGCGTAATTCACCCCTCCACTTT; CDR3aa: CASSFEGQRNSPLHF
d_gene: .; v_gene: TRBV5-1; abundance: .; j_gene: TRBJ2-3; CDR3nt: TGCGCCAGCAGAGTGTACGGGGCAGATACGCAGTATTTT; CDR3aa: CASRVYGADTQYF
d_gene: .; v_gene: TRBV4-1; abundance: .; j_gene: TRBJ2-5; CDR3nt: TGCGCCAGCAGCCAAGACTCAAAGCAGACCCAGTACTTC; CDR3aa: CASSQDSKQTQYF
d_gene: .; v_gene: TRBV5-1; abundance: .; j_gene: TRBJ1-2; CDR3nt: TGCGCCAGCAGCTCCCCCGATAGCTATGGCTACACCTTC; CDR3aa: CASSSPDSYGYTF
d_gene: TRBD1; v_gene: TRBV28; abundance: .; j_gene: TRBJ2-3; CDR3nt: TGTGCCAGCAGTGCACAGGGGAAGGGGTCGGGGGATACGCAGTATTTT; CDR3aa: CASSAQGKGSGDTQYF
d_gene: .; v_gene: TRBV10-3; abundance: .; j_gene: TRBJ2-7; CDR3nt: TGTGCCACCAGGTCGGCTAGTCATTACGAGCAGTACTTC; CDR3aa: CATRSASHYEQYF
d_gene: .; v_gene: TRBV19; abundance: .; j_gene: TRBJ2-7; CDR3nt: TGTGCCAGTAGTCGGGGGCCGACCTACGAGCAGTACTTC; CDR3aa: CASSRGPTYEQYF
d_gene: .; v_gene: TRBV10-1; abundance: .; j_gene: TRBJ2-7; CDR3nt: TGCGCCAGCAGTTCAAACAGAATGACCTACGAGCAGTACTTC; CDR3aa: CASSSNRMTYEQYF
d_gene: TRBD2; v_gene: TRBV10-2; abundance: .; j_gene: TRBJ2-3; CDR3nt: TGCGCCAGCAGTGAGGGAAGCGGGGGGGGTGGAGATACGCAGTATTTT; CDR3aa: CASSEGSGGGGDTQYF
d_gene: .; v_gene: TRBV4-1; abundance: .; j_gene: TRBJ2-7; CDR3nt: TGCGCCAGCAGCCAAGGGACTTCATCCTACGAGCAGTACTTC; CDR3aa: CASSQGTSSYEQYF
d_gene: TRBD1; v_gene: TRBV9; abundance: .; j_gene: TRBJ2-7; CDR3nt: TGTGCCAGCTCCACCGGGACAGGGCTCTACGAGCAGTACTTC; CDR3aa: CASSTGTGLYEQYF
d_gene: .; v_gene: TRBV4-1; abundance: .; j_gene: TRBJ1-5; CDR3nt: TGCGCCAGCAGCCAAGATGCGGAGAATCAGCCCCAGCATTTT; CDR3aa: CASSQDAENQPQHF
d_gene: .; v_gene: TRBV19; abundance: few; j_gene: TRBJ1-2; CDR3nt: TGTGCCAGTCGAAGGGGCAGAGATCCCTATGGCTACACCTTC; CDR3aa: CASRRGRDPYGYTF
d_gene: .; v_gene: TRBV6-1; abundance: .; j_gene: TRBJ1-1; CDR3nt: TGTGCCAGCAGTCACAGGTTTGGGACTGAAGCTTTCTTT; CDR3aa: CASSHRFGTEAFF
d_gene: .; v_gene: TRBV19; abundance: .; j_gene: TRBJ1-1; CDR3nt: TGTGCCAGTAGTATATCCGCATTTAACACTGAAGCTTTCTTT; CDR3aa: CASSISAFNTEAFF
d_gene: .; v_gene: TRBV19; abundance: .; j_gene: TRBJ1-4; CDR3nt: TGTGCCAGTAGTACGTGGCCCCGGGTGGCTAATGAAAAACTGTTTTTT; CDR3aa: CASSTWPRVANEKLFF
d_gene: TRBD2; v_gene: TRBV11-2; abundance: .; j_gene: TRBJ2-1; CDR3nt: TGTGCCAGCAGCCCTTTGAGAGGGAGGGCCTACAATGAGCAGTTCTTC; CDR3aa: CASSPLRGRAYNEQFF
d_gene: .; v_gene: TRBV2; abundance: .; j_gene: TRBJ2-7; CDR3nt: TGTGCCAGCAGCAGGGGCACCTACGAGCAGTACTTC; CDR3aa: CASSRGTYEQYF
d_gene: .; v_gene: TRBV29-1; abundance: .; j_gene: TRBJ2-3; CDR3nt: TGCAGCGTTGAGTGGGGAGATACGCAGTATTTT; CDR3aa: CSVEWGDTQYF
d_gene: .; v_gene: TRBV7-9; abundance: few; j_gene: TRBJ1-1; CDR3nt: TGTGCCGGAAGGCCCTACCTTTACCTTCTGAACACTGAAGCTTTCTTT; CDR3aa: CAGRPYLYLLNTEAFF
d_gene: TRBD2; v_gene: TRBV9; abundance: .; j_gene: TRBJ2-7; CDR3nt: TGTGCCAGCAGCGTAGGACTAGCGGGAGGGCCTTACGAGCAGTACTTC; CDR3aa: CASSVGLAGGPYEQYF
d_gene: .; v_gene: TRBV5-8; abundance: .; j_gene: TRBJ2-7; CDR3nt: TGTGCCAGCAGCTTGGACTATTCGTCCTACGAGCAGTACTTC; CDR3aa: CASSLDYSSYEQYF
d_gene: TRBD1; v_gene: TRBV28; abundance: .; j_gene: TRBJ1-2; CDR3nt: TGTGCCAGCAGCATAGACAGGGCCCTCTATGGCTACACCTTC; CDR3aa: CASSIDRALYGYTF
d_gene: .; v_gene: TRBV12-5; abundance: few; j_gene: TRBJ1-4; CDR3nt: TGTGCTAGTGGTCCCACCGGATGGGGTATCTCCCCAACTAATGAAAAACTGTTTTTT; CDR3aa: CASGPTGWGISPTNEKLFF
d_gene: .; v_gene: TRBV2; abundance: .; j_gene: TRBJ2-1; CDR3nt: TGTGCCAGCAGTGATTTCTTAGTCCTTCGTGATCTCACCCACAATGAGCAGTTCTTC; CDR3aa: CASSDFLVLRDLTHNEQFF
d_gene: .; v_gene: TRBV19; abundance: .; j_gene: TRBJ1-5; CDR3nt: TGTGCCAGTAGTATAGGCGGCAGGCCCTATAGCAATCAGCCCCAGCATTTT; CDR3aa: CASSIGGRPYSNQPQHF